These T cell receptor beta chains were read from a single sample in a study of blood T cell repertoires in COVID-19. The repertoire was sequenced with immunoSEQ multiplex PCR; TCRdb's copy has only in-frame clones and lacks some. The sample lists about 120,000 clones, approximately 80% occurring once. Sequencing was carried out using peripheral blood. The receptors derive from a woman aged 70 to 79 with acute or convalescent COVID-19. Each CDR3 is given with its conserved first and last residue. The order of the fields is J gene, D gene, clone size, CDR3 length, V gene, CDR3 protein, CDR3 DNA. A D gene is named only where the DNA matches it firmly. The size entry is marked missing in some rows and otherwise reads once, few, many or a size class.

>TRBJ2-3|TRBD2|NA|16|TRBV6-5
CASSSPGLAGVATQYF
TGTGCCAGCAGTTCCCCGGGACTAGCGGGAGTCGCTACGCAGTATTTT
>TRBJ2-1|TRBD2|NA|16|TRBV7-3
CASSPLAASSYNEQFF
TGTGCCAGCAGCCCACTAGCGGCGAGCTCCTACAATGAGCAGTTCTTC
>TRBJ2-1|TRBD1|NA|14|TRBV6-5
CASTFETGTNEQFF
TGTGCCAGCACCTTTGAGACAGGGACCAATGAGCAGTTCTTC
>TRBJ2-7|TRBD2|NA|13|TRBV6-2/TRBV6-3
CASSYSAGGEQYF
TGTGCCAGCAGTTACTCTGCGGGGGGGGAGCAGTACTTC
>TRBJ1-2|NA|few|13|TRBV19
CASSTGQRGGYTF
TGTGCCAGTAGTACCGGACAGCGAGGCGGCTACACCTTC
>TRBJ2-2|NA|NA|14|TRBV19
CASSIYGQAGELFF
TGTGCCAGTAGTATCTATGGGCAGGCCGGGGAGCTGTTTTTT
>TRBJ2-7|TRBD1|NA|13|TRBV28
CASTGQGAYEQYF
TGTGCCAGCACGGGACAGGGGGCCTACGAGCAGTACTTC
>TRBJ2-1|NA|NA|11|TRBV20-1
CSAPGRDQQFF
TGCAGTGCCCCAGGCAGGGATCAGCAGTTCTTC
>TRBJ2-1|TRBD2|NA|15|TRBV15
CATSTWTSGRAEQFF
TGTGCCACCAGCACCTGGACTAGCGGGAGGGCTGAGCAGTTCTTC
>TRBJ2-1|TRBD2|NA|18|TRBV6-1
CASSEAAQVAGAMRGQFF
TGTGCCAGCAGTGAAGCGGCGCAAGTAGCGGGGGCCATGAGAGGGCAGTTCTTC
>TRBJ2-7|TRBD2|NA|16|TRBV5-1
CASSLAPSGRSYEQYF
TGCGCCAGCAGCTTGGCCCCTAGCGGGAGGAGCTACGAGCAGTACTTC
>TRBJ1-1|TRBD1|NA|15|TRBV7-9
CASSLDGQGIAEAFF
TGTGCCAGCAGCTTAGACGGACAGGGAATCGCTGAAGCTTTCTTT
>TRBJ2-7|TRBD1|NA|12|TRBV3-1/TRBV3-2
CASPQGSYEQYF
TGTGCCAGCCCACAGGGGTCCTACGAGCAGTACTTC
>TRBJ1-1|TRBD1|NA|14|TRBV28
CASSSPGQGFEAFF
TGTGCCAGCAGTTCGCCGGGACAGGGATTTGAAGCTTTCTTT
>TRBJ2-7|NA|few|16|TRBV19
CASSPWPGTYSYEQYF
TGTGCCAGTAGTCCCTGGCCCGGGACTTACTCCTACGAGCAGTACTTC
>TRBJ2-2|NA|once|16|TRBV10-2
CASSGWAGVGTGELFF
TGCGCCAGCAGTGGATGGGCCGGGGTTGGCACCGGGGAGCTGTTTTTT
>TRBJ2-4|TRBD1|NA|17|TRBV30
CAWSGSVTGSGENIQYF
TGTGCCTGGAGTGGCTCCGTGACAGGGAGTGGGGAAAACATTCAGTACTTC
>TRBJ2-3|NA|NA|15|TRBV16
CASSQGRPRTDTQYF
TGTGCCAGCAGCCAGGGCAGGCCCCGCACAGATACGCAGTATTTT
>TRBJ2-2|TRBD2|few|17|TRBV25-1
CASSDSGLAGVGGELFF
TGTGCCAGCAGTGATAGCGGACTAGCGGGAGTAGGCGGGGAGCTGTTTTTT
>TRBJ2-3|NA|NA|15|TRBV9
CASSVGRGGTDTQYF
TGTGCCAGCAGCGTAGGGCGGGGTGGCACAGATACGCAGTATTTT
>TRBJ1-6|NA|NA|18|TRBV4-2
CASSQGDTASSYNSPLHF
TGTGCCAGCAGCCAAGGTGACACCGCGAGCTCCTATAATTCACCCCTCCACTTT
>TRBJ2-1|NA|NA|16|TRBV6-1
CASSERLLNGYNEQFF
TGTGCCAGCAGCGAACGCCTCTTGAACGGCTACAATGAGCAGTTCTTC
>TRBJ1-6|NA|NA|14|TRBV18
CASSLSSYNSPLHF
TGTGCCAGCTCACTCAGCTCCTATAATTCACCCCTCCACTTT
>TRBJ2-5|TRBD2|few|16|TRBV4-1
CASSQESGLLAGGRYF
TGCGCCAGCAGCCAAGAGTCTGGCCTACTAGCGGGGGGGCGATACTTC
>TRBJ2-3|TRBD1|NA|15|TRBV5-8
CASNPGGRRTDTQYF
TGTGCCAGCAATCCAGGGGGCCGACGCACAGATACGCAGTATTTT
>TRBJ1-5|NA|NA|15|TRBV4-1
CASSLYTRGDQPQHF
TGCGCCAGCAGCCTATACACCAGGGGCGATCAGCCCCAGCATTTT
>TRBJ1-1|NA|NA|15|TRBV18
CASSPLVERSTEAFF
TGTGCCAGCTCACCCCTGGTCGAAAGGAGCACTGAAGCTTTCTTT
>TRBJ2-3|TRBD2|NA|19|TRBV19
CASSPPRLAGARKGDTQYF
TGTGCCAGTAGTCCCCCCCGACTAGCGGGGGCCCGAAAGGGAGATACGCAGTATTTT
>TRBJ2-3|NA|NA|16|TRBV7-9
CASSPPGFRDTDTQYF
TGTGCCAGCAGCCCCCCGGGCTTTCGGGACACAGATACGCAGTATTTT
>TRBJ2-1|NA|NA|14|TRBV4-1
CASSQGTRLGGQFF
TGCGCCAGCAGCCAAGGGACTCGTCTAGGTGGGCAGTTCTTC
>TRBJ1-4|TRBD1|NA|14|TRBV6-5
CAVLPGQGREKLFF
TGTGCTGTACTACCGGGACAGGGGCGTGAAAAACTGTTTTTT
>TRBJ1-1|NA|NA|14|TRBV9
CASSVGQMNTEAFF
TGTGCCAGCAGCGTAGGACAAATGAACACTGAAGCTTTCTTT
>TRBJ1-3|NA|NA|13|TRBV6-5
CAGSRYSGNTIYF
TGTGCCGGCAGCAGATACTCTGGAAACACCATATATTTT
>TRBJ2-7|TRBD2|NA|14|TRBV5-4
CASSPAGGSDEQYF
TGTGCCAGCAGTCCCGCCGGGGGGTCGGACGAGCAGTACTTC
>TRBJ1-1|NA|NA|16|TRBV4-1
CASSHQGQGANTEAFF
TGCGCCAGCAGCCACCAGGGTCAGGGCGCGAACACTGAAGCTTTCTTT
>TRBJ2-6|NA|few|16|TRBV5-4
CASSSGTHAGANVLTF
TGTGCCAGCAGTTCCGGGACACATGCTGGGGCCAACGTCCTGACTTTC
>TRBJ2-2|NA|NA|12|TRBV6-4
CASSGVTGELFF
TGTGCCAGCAGTGGAGTGACCGGGGAGCTGTTTTTT
>TRBJ1-1|NA|NA|14|TRBV5-4
CASRGALENTEAFF
TGTGCCAGCAGGGGGGCCCTAGAGAACACTGAAGCTTTCTTT
>TRBJ1-4|NA|few|12|TRBV19
CASSLGGEKLFF
TGTGCCAGTAGTCTAGGAGGGGAAAAACTGTTTTTT
>TRBJ2-7|TRBD2|NA|14|TRBV5-1
CASSSTSGEYEQYF
TGCGCCAGCAGCTCGACTAGCGGGGAGTACGAGCAGTACTTC
>TRBJ1-6|TRBD1|NA|15|TRBV5-8
CASSLGTAGDSPLHF
TGTGCCAGCAGCCTAGGGACAGCTGGAGATTCACCCCTCCACTTT
>TRBJ2-7|NA|NA|14|TRBV20-1
CSASKTGFYYEQYF
TGCAGTGCTAGTAAGACGGGGTTTTACTACGAGCAGTACTTC
>TRBJ2-7|NA|once|14|TRBV7-4
CATPGRTHTYEQNF
TGTGCCACCCCCGGCCGGACACATACCTACGAGCAGAACTTC
>TRBJ2-5|TRBD2|once|15|TRBV2
CASSELGGYQETQYF
TGTGCCAGCAGTGAATTGGGGGGGTACCAAGAGACCCAGTACTTC
>TRBJ2-1|NA|NA|15|TRBV6-5
CASSPAFGSYNEQFF
TGTGCCAGCAGTCCCGCGTTCGGCTCCTACAATGAGCAGTTCTTC
>TRBJ1-6|TRBD1|NA|16|TRBV20-1
CSATDPGQGANSPLHF
TGCAGTGCTACTGACCCGGGACAGGGGGCAAATTCACCCCTCCACTTT
>TRBJ1-1|NA|NA|13|TRBV18
CASSQGGAIEAFF
TGTGCCAGCTCACAAGGGGGGGCGATTGAAGCTTTCTTT
>TRBJ1-4|NA|few|15|TRBV28
CASSLWTGTNEKLFF
TGTGCCAGCAGTTTATGGACAGGTACTAATGAAAAACTGTTTTTT
>TRBJ2-3|NA|NA|16|TRBV5-1
CASSLWGGVSTDTQYF
TGCGCCAGCAGCTTGTGGGGCGGGGTTTCCACAGATACGCAGTATTTT
>TRBJ1-5|TRBD1|NA|16|TRBV5-6
CASSFGTGSGNQPQHF
TGTGCCAGCAGCTTCGGGACAGGGTCGGGCAATCAGCCCCAGCATTTT
>TRBJ2-5|NA|NA|15|TRBV5-1
CASSLDVGAQETQYF
TGCGCCAGCAGCTTGGATGTAGGGGCCCAAGAGACCCAGTACTTC
>TRBJ1-4|NA|NA|14|TRBV18
CASSSTGATAKLFF
TGTGCCAGCTCCTCGACCGGAGCAACCGCAAAACTGTTTTTT
>TRBJ1-1|NA|NA|14|TRBV7-2
CASSLDGRQGRAFF
TGTGCCAGCAGCTTGGACGGACGTCAAGGGAGAGCTTTCTTT
>TRBJ2-7|TRBD1|NA|14|TRBV9
CASSVGAGGSEQYF
TGTGCCAGCAGCGTAGGGGCAGGGGGCTCCGAGCAGTACTTC
>TRBJ1-1|TRBD1|few|13|TRBV6-4
CASSQDRVTEAFF
TGTGCCAGCAGTCAAGACAGGGTTACTGAAGCTTTCTTT
>TRBJ2-7|NA|few|14|TRBV5-6
CASSFQGISHEQYF
TGTGCCAGCAGCTTCCAGGGGATCTCCCACGAGCAGTACTTC
>TRBJ1-6|NA|NA|15|TRBV6-5
CASSRTAESNSPLHF
TGTGCCAGCAGTCGGACAGCTGAATCTAATTCACCCCTCCACTTT
>TRBJ2-1|TRBD2|NA|15|TRBV3-1/TRBV3-2
CASSRGLAGGFEQFF
TGTGCCAGCAGCCGCGGACTAGCGGGGGGGTTTGAGCAGTTCTTC
>TRBJ2-7|NA|NA|14|TRBV2
CASREYIQVTEQYF
TGTGCCAGCAGGGAATACATCCAGGTAACCGAGCAGTACTTC
>TRBJ2-7|NA|NA|14|TRBV19
CASSPGIFGDEQYF
TGTGCCAGTAGCCCCGGGATATTTGGCGACGAGCAGTACTTC